This entry describes one TCR beta chain. This specimen belongs to a study of shared clonotypes between healthy human individuals. Repertoires were generated with immunoSEQ multiplex PCR, while TCRdb's copy carries only in-frame clones and drops some. The sample carries around 2.1 million clones, roughly 91% recorded once. Positively selected for CCR7, the CD45RO-negative cells used as naive CD8 cells excluded terminally differentiated effector memory CD45RA+ cells. The V gene lost 4 bases and the J gene lost 6 bases, with 15 bases spanning the gap. Germline-derived CDR1 and CDR2 are LNHDA and SQIVND (reference sequence). This CDR3 is built from 14 residues.

This chain joins TRBV19 and TRBJ1-1, with D hard to call. Input material: naive CD8+ T cells from PBMCs. The source of this sequence is a man between 18 and 29 years old in good health. Some clones in this sample may be carry-over from other donors' samples. CDR3 bases: TGTGCCAGTAGTAATAGGTGGGGTCCCCCTGAAGCTTTCTTT. It specifies CASSNRWGPPEAFF.